The rows below give T cell receptor beta chains drawn from one sample of a study of cytomegalovirus exposure and HLA in healthy donors. The repertoire was sequenced with immunoSEQ multiplex PCR; TCRdb's copy has only in-frame clones and lacks some. This table has over 150,000 clones, 70% to 85% appearing once. Source material: PBMCs. The receptors shown here come from a man in his forties or fifties in good health and CMV-seropositive. Both conserved end residues are part of each CDR3. D genes are given only for firm matches. Rows give clone size only sometimes, using once, few, many, or a class for an expanded clone.

v_call	j_call	clone_size	d_call	cdr3_aa	cdr3_nt
TRBV5-3	TRBJ2-6	-	TRBD1	CARSSGTGLFGANVLTF	TGTGCCAGAAGCTCTGGGACAGGGCTCTTCGGGGCCAACGTCCTGACTTTC
TRBV4-1	TRBJ1-2	once	TRBD1	CASSRQGAGSYGYTF	TGCGCCAGCAGCCGTCAGGGGGCCGGATCCTATGGCTACACCTTC
TRBV27	TRBJ2-5	-	TRBD1	CASSKGQGAVETQYF	TGTGCCAGCAGTAAGGGACAGGGGGCTGTCGAGACCCAGTACTTC
TRBV15	TRBJ1-2	few	TRBD1	CATSRDSRTGNGYTF	TGTGCCACCAGCAGAGATTCTAGGACAGGGAATGGCTACACCTTC
TRBV6-1	TRBJ2-4	-	-	CASQPRFQGGNIQYF	TGTGCCAGCCAGCCCCGGTTTCAGGGGGGCAACATTCAGTACTTC
TRBV7-2	TRBJ1-5	-	-	CASSLPGLNQPQHF	TGTGCCAGCAGCTTACCAGGGTTGAATCAGCCCCAGCATTTT
TRBV4-3	TRBJ1-6	-	-	CASSPSGAGTNNSPLHF	TGCGCCAGCAGTCCTAGCGGGGCAGGGACAAATAATTCACCCCTCCACTTT
TRBV9	TRBJ2-1	-	-	CASSVEQNFNEQFF	TGTGCCAGCAGCGTAGAACAGAACTTTAATGAGCAGTTCTTC
TRBV6-5	TRBJ1-2	-	TRBD1	CASRGTGGAISYTF	TGTGCCAGCAGGGGGACAGGGGGCGCGATAAGCTACACCTTC
TRBV15	TRBJ1-1	-	-	CATSRDPGPGTEAFF	TGTGCCACCAGCAGAGATCCAGGGCCTGGGACTGAAGCTTTCTTT
TRBV6-1	TRBJ1-2	-	TRBD1	CASSVTGVIYGYTF	TGTGCCAGCAGTGTGACAGGGGTTATCTATGGCTACACCTTC
TRBV5-6	TRBJ2-5	few	-	CASSPDSLETQYF	TGTGCCAGCAGCCCGGACTCTTTGGAGACCCAGTACTTC
TRBV27	TRBJ2-7	once	-	CASSLEGQAYYEQYF	TGTGCCAGCAGTTTAGAGGGCCAGGCCTACTACGAGCAGTACTTC